Sequencing of this T cell receptor (beta chain) was carried out in a study of CD8 T cell repertoires and HIV-1 epitope variants. As for this clone: What it binds is unknown.

J gave up 4 bases and V 3 bases, and 4 bases lay outside the gene matches. This CDR3 spans 14 amino acids. CDR1 and CDR2 from the germline V gene are SGHTA and FQGNSA. Libraries were prepared by immunoSEQ multiplex PCR; TCRdb keeps only in-frame clonotypes and omits some of them. This table holds roughly 6,800 clones, 65% found once. Sequencing was carried out using cultured CD8+ T cells derived from PBMCs. The chain carries TRBV7-2 and TRBJ2-5, with 8 positions matching TRBD2. The source of this sequence is a male donor with HIV. The DNA of the CDR3 is TGTGCCAGCAGCTTGGCGGGAGGCATAGAGACCCAGTACTTC. Amino acids: CASSLAGGIETQYF.